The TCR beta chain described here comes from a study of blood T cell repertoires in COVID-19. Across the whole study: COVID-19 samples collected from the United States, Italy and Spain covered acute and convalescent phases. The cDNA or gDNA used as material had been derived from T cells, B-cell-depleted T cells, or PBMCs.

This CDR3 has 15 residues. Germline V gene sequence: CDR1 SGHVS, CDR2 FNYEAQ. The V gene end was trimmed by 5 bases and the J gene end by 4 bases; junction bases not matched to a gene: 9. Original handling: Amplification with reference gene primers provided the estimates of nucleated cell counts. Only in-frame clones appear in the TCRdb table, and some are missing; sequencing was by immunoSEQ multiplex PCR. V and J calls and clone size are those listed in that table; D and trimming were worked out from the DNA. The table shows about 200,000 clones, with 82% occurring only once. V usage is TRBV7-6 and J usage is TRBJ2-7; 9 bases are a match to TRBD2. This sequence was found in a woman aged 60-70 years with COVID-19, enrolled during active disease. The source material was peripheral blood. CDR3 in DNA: TGTGCCAGCAGCCTAGGGGGAGCGGGGGGATACGAGCAGTACTTC. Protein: CASSLGGAGGYEQYF.